This record concerns one TCR beta chain sequence. The sample belongs to a study of T cell repertoires in ileal Crohn's disease. Profiling relied on immunoSEQ multiplex PCR, and the TCRdb table lists in-frame clones only, not all of them. The sample includes roughly 14,000 clones, about 73% of them seen just once. The V gene's germline CDR1 is GTSNPN and CDR2 SVGIG (reference sequence). V dropped 0 bases and J dropped 4 bases, with 17 bases sitting between them. The CDR3 length is 16 residues. The TCR originated in an adult with Crohn's disease. The sample comprised ileal tissue. The V call is TRBV30, the J call TRBJ2-3, with a possible D match to TRBD2 (6 bases). The CDR3 sequence: CAWSVGAGRFADTQYF. CDR3 coding DNA: TGTGCCTGGAGTGTAGGGGCAGGGAGGTTTGCAGATACGCAGTATTTT.